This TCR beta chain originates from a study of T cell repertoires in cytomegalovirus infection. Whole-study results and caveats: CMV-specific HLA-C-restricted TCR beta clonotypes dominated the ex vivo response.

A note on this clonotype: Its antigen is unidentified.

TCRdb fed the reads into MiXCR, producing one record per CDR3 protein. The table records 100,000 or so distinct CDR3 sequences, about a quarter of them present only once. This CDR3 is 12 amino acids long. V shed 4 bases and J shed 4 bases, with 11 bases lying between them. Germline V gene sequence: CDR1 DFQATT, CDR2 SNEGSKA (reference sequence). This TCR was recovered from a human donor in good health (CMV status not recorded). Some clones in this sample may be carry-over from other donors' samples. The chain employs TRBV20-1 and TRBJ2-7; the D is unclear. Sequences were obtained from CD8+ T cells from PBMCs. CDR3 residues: CSANEGLYEQYF. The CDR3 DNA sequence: TGCAGTGCTAATGAAGGTTTATACGAGCAGTACTTC.